This T cell receptor beta chain was obtained from a study of blood T cells in healthy people across ages. A J-beta primer mix and a sample-barcoded 5' primer were used in a second PCR of roughly 7 to 12 cycles. TCRdb itself ran the 5' RACE reads through MiXCR, one entry per CDR3 protein. The table lists roughly 1,100,000 distinct CDR3 sequences, almost 25% of them singletons. The CDR3 runs 13 residues. The V end lost 3 bases, the J end lost 4 bases, and 9 bases lay between the germline ends. Separately, the same data were catalogued under a study of T cells of mothers and their children.

The sequenced sample consisted of blood. This clonotype was sampled from a girl aged 2 to 10 in good health. This rearrangement joins TRBV12-3 or TRBV12-4 to TRBJ1-1, with TRBD1 as a possible D gene (6 bases). As DNA, the CDR3 is TGTGCCAGCAGTTTTAAGGACAGCACTGAAGCTTTCTTT. It encodes CASSFKDSTEAFF.